Each of the 10 T cell receptor beta chains below was sequenced from the same sample in a study of technical replicates of blood from a handful of donors. Profiled with immunoSEQ multiplex PCR; TCRdb holds only in-frame clones, not every one. The profile shows 70,000 to 85,000 clones, 97% of them singletons. Sequencing was done on a sample of T cells isolated from PBMCs. All receptors come from a human donor in good health.

The chain couples TRBV10-2 to TRBJ2-7; D is possibly TRBD2 (6 bases). Deletions cut 2 bases from V and 1 base from J, with 9 bases between. The germline V gene encodes CDR1 WSHSY and CDR2 SAAADI. This CDR3 has 14 amino acids. The CDR3 reads CASSEGDLSYEQYF. The DNA of the CDR3 is TGCGCCAGCAGTGAGGGGGACTTATCCTACGAGCAGTACTTC.

This chain joins TRBV29-1 and TRBJ2-3; tentative D call: TRBD2 (6 bases). V lost 3 bases, J lost 2 bases, and 15 bases lay in between. Germline V CDR1 and CDR2: SQVTM, ANQGSEA. CDR3 length equals 15 residues. The CDR3 loop reads CSVDPRGEATDTQYF. As DNA, the CDR3 is TGCAGCGTTGACCCGCGAGGGGAGGCCACAGATACGCAGTATTTT.

The CDR3 loop is CASSLEELSGNTIYF. For the CDR3, the DNA is TGCGCCAGCAGCTTGGAGGAGTTGTCTGGAAACACCATATATTTT. The rearrangement joins TRBV5-1 to TRBJ1-3; D remains unclear. Trimming took off 0 bases at V and 1 base at J, with 8 bases between the two ends. Germline V gives CDR1 SGHRS, CDR2 YFSETQ. The CDR3 is 15 residues long.

The gene calls are TRBV2 and TRBJ2-3, with a tentative D call TRBD2 (5 bases). V was trimmed by 6 bases and J by 5 bases, leaving 12 bases between them. The CDR3 is 13 amino acids. The germline V gene encodes CDR1 SNHLY and CDR2 FYNNEI. The CDR3 DNA sequence: TGTGCCAGCAGGGGTTGGGGAGAAGATACGCAGTATTTT. Amino acid sequence: CASRGWGEDTQYF.

The chain employs TRBV14 and TRBJ2-5; D unclear. CDR1 and CDR2 from the germline V gene are SGHDN and FVKESK. The CDR3 extends over 16 amino acids. The ends were cut back, 1 base at V and 5 bases at J, with 17 bases in the middle. The CDR3 protein is CASSQGRPFRSETQYF. CDR3 nucleotide sequence: TGTGCCAGCAGCCAAGGGCGGCCCTTTCGAAGTGAGACCCAGTACTTC.

The gene calls are TRBV11-2 and TRBJ1-1, with a tentative D call TRBD1 (5 bases). Trimming took off 0 bases at V and 6 bases at J, with 11 bases between the two ends. Germline CDR1 and CDR2: SGHAT and FQNNGV. CDR3 length: 14 amino acids. The CDR3 loop reads CASSLDQGGSEAFF. As DNA, the CDR3 is TGTGCCAGCAGCTTAGACCAGGGTGGGTCTGAAGCTTTCTTT.

This clone showed up just once. V and J are TRBV5-1 and TRBJ1-1; the match to TRBD1 covers 9 bases. The CDR3 covers 15 residues. Germline loops: CDR1 SGHRS, CDR2 YFSETQ. Unmatched junction bases numbered 2, after V lost 1 base and J lost 1 base. CDR3 in amino acids: CASSLSGQGNTEAFF. The CDR3 bases are TGCGCCAGCAGCTTGTCGGGACAGGGGAACACTGAAGCTTTCTTT.

This clone was recorded once. The CDR3 here is CASSEAGTGGFEQYF. CDR3 bases: TGTGCCAGCAGCGAGGCCGGGACAGGGGGTTTTGAGCAGTACTTC. V and J are TRBV9 and TRBJ2-7, with 11 bases that match TRBD1. V trimming: 3 bases; J trimming: 7 bases; junction bases outside the gene matches: 9. CDR3 size: 15 residues. The germline gives CDR1 SGDLS, CDR2 YYNGEE.

The chain is built from TRBV5-6 and TRBJ2-3, with D unclear. Germline assignment: CDR1 SGHDT and CDR2 YYEEEE. The CDR3 runs to 12 residues. V dropped 4 bases and J dropped 6 bases, with 9 bases sitting between them. The CDR3 is CASSTRVDTQYF. The CDR3 DNA follows: TGTGCCAGCAGCACCCGGGTGGATACGCAGTATTTT.

The chain links TRBV9 to TRBJ2-2, with a tentative D call TRBD1 (6 bases). Germline V gene lookup returns CDR1 SGDLS and CDR2 YYNGEE. The CDR3 is 17 amino acids. Trimming cost V 0 bases and J 2 bases, with 14 bases left between them. The CDR3 is CASSVGGRGRNTGELFF. In nucleotides, the CDR3 is TGTGCCAGCAGCGTAGGGGGCAGGGGTCGAAACACCGGGGAGCTGTTTTTT.